A single sample gave rise to the 18 T cell receptor beta chains below, sequenced in a study of blood T cell repertoires in COVID-19. Assay used: immunoSEQ multiplex PCR; TCRdb lists only in-frame clones, some missing. The sample yields approximately 200,000 clones, 75% to 90% seen once. Sequencing was done on a sample of PBMCs or T cells enriched from blood (not recorded which). These receptors all stem from a man younger than 45 who had recovered from COVID-19.

J is TRBJ2-7 and V is TRBV28; 7 nucleotides match TRBD1. CDR1 MDHEN and CDR2 SYDVKM come from the germline V gene. This CDR3 comprises 13 residues. V trimming: 6 bases; J trimming: 3 bases; junction bases outside the gene matches: 5. This CDR3 reads CASRQQGRYEQYF. CDR3 sequence (DNA): TGTGCCAGCAGGCAACAGGGGCGCTACGAGCAGTACTTC.

This chain links TRBV24-1 with TRBJ2-7; 10 nucleotides align to TRBD1. Trimming took 2 bases from V and 4 from J; bases not matched to a gene: 7. This CDR3 is built from 16 residues. In germline, CDR1 is KGHDR, CDR2 SFDVKD. The CDR3 here is CATSDSRTGGGYEQYF. The DNA for the CDR3 is TGTGCCACCAGTGATTCTCGGACAGGGGGAGGGTACGAGCAGTACTTC.

Worth noting for this clone: Other DNA variants within this sample encode the same CDR3. The rearrangement links TRBV27 to TRBJ2-7; D possibly corresponds to TRBD2 (7 bases). The germline CDR1 and CDR2 sequences are MNHEY and SMNVEV (reference sequence). V was cut by 3 bases and J by 2 bases, with 8 bases left in between. The length of the CDR3 is 13 residues. The CDR3 nucleotides read TGTGCCAGCAGTTTGGGGGGGCCCTACGAGCAGTACTTC. Its translation: CASSLGGPYEQYF.

The chain links TRBV30 to TRBJ1-3, with D perhaps TRBD1 (6 bases). The CDR3 spans 17 residues. Trimming left V 0 bases short and J 0 bases short, with 15 bases between. Germline V gene lookup returns CDR1 GTSNPN and CDR2 SVGIG (reference sequence). The CDR3 is CAWSVGGGTISGNTIYF. The CDR3, as DNA: TGTGCCTGGAGTGTAGGGGGGGGAACTATCTCTGGAAACACCATATATTTT.

The chain has TRBV28 and TRBJ1-1; tentatively, D is TRBD1 (6 bases). Trimming pared 5 bases from V and 0 bases from J, leaving 13 bases between. The CDR3 has 15 residues. CDR1 MDHEN and CDR2 SYDVKM come from the germline V gene. DNA of the CDR3: TGTGCCAGCAGTCCCCCGACAGGAATGAACACTGAAGCTTTCTTT. It codes for CASSPPTGMNTEAFF.

For this clone: Other DNA sequences in this specimen translate into the identical CDR3. The rearrangement links TRBV9 to TRBJ1-3; D gene uncertain. The CDR3 contains 15 residues. V was pared by 2 bases and J by 0 bases, with 9 bases between. CDR1 SGDLS and CDR2 YYNGEE come from the germline V gene. CDR3 bases: TGTGCCAGCAGCGTGGAGGGAACCTCTGGAAACACCATATATTTT. Its protein is CASSVEGTSGNTIYF.

This clone was seen just once. V gene TRBV7-7 combines with J gene TRBJ2-5; a weak D match, TRBD1 (6 bases). This CDR3 region has 14 residues. CDR1 and CDR2 (germline): SSHAT, FNYEAQ (reference sequence). V was trimmed by 4 bases and J by 1 base, leaving 10 bases between them. For the CDR3, the DNA is TGTGCCAGCAGCTCACTGGACAGCCAAGAGACCCAGTACTTC. Translation: CASSSLDSQETQYF.

This chain connects TRBV7-6 to TRBJ2-7; TRBD2 might be the D (5 bases). The CDR3 is 17 amino acids. The germline CDR1 and CDR2 sequences are SGHVS and FNYEAQ. Trimming stripped 5 bases from V and 3 bases from J, with 23 bases between. CDR3 amino acids: CASSPPIRAGRHYEQYF. The CDR3, as DNA: TGTGCCAGCAGCCCCCCGATTAGGGCGGGCCGTCACTACGAGCAGTACTTC.

This chain connects TRBV30 to TRBJ1-2; D perhaps matches TRBD1 (5 bases). There are 13 residues in the CDR3. Germline CDR1 GTSNPN, CDR2 SVGIG (reference sequence). V lost 2 bases to trimming and J lost 4 bases, with 11 bases between them. The CDR3 sequence: CAWSRTNLYGYTF. The CDR3 region has the DNA TGTGCCTGGAGTAGGACAAACCTCTATGGCTACACCTTC.

This chain connects TRBV7-9 to TRBJ2-3, with 8 bases identical to TRBD1. V shed 5 bases and J 3 bases; nucleotides not matched to a gene: 7. This CDR3 spans 15 amino acids. CDR1 SEHNR and CDR2 FQNEAQ come from the germline V gene (reference sequence). CDR3 region: CASSTGQGWTDTQYF. CDR3 in DNA: TGTGCCAGCAGCACTGGACAGGGTTGGACAGATACGCAGTATTTT.

The chain joins TRBV13 to TRBJ2-1; 13 bases are shared with TRBD2. This CDR3 contains 15 residues. From germline, CDR1 is PRHDT and CDR2 FYEKMQ (reference sequence). V dropped 5 bases and J dropped 5; count of bases not matched to a gene: 3. The CDR3 loop reads CASSPGTSGNNEQFF. The CDR3, as DNA: TGTGCCAGCAGCCCTGGGACTAGCGGGAACAATGAGCAGTTCTTC.

The J gene is TRBJ2-3, the V gene TRBV9, with 9 bases aligning to TRBD2. CDR3 length equals 17 residues. With V trimmed by 4 bases and J by 6 bases, 15 bases remained unmatched. Germline lookup yields CDR1 SGDLS and CDR2 YYNGEE. CDR3 in amino acids: CASSPPTSGSLADTQYF. The CDR3 nucleotides are TGTGCCAGCAGCCCCCCGACTAGCGGATCTCTGGCGGATACGCAGTATTTT.

This clone was observed a handful of times. This chain uses TRBV12-3 or TRBV12-4 with TRBJ1-5; D is undetermined. The CDR3 runs 12 residues. Trimming removed 7 bases from V and 4 bases from J, with 8 bases in between. The CDR3 coding sequence is TGTGCCAGCACCTCCTCGAATCAGCCCCAGCATTTT. Amino acid sequence: CASTSSNQPQHF.

V and J are TRBV21-1 and TRBJ2-5; the table's D gene call, TRBD1, was not cross checked with the DNA. TRBV21-1 has pseudogene status. The CDR3 extends over 18 amino acids. The CDR3 loop is CASSKKGALDRDQETQYF. The CDR3 coding sequence is TGTGCCAGCAGCAAAAAGGGAGCCCTAGACAGGGACCAAGAGACCCAGTACTTC.

CDR3 in DNA: TGTGCCAGCAGCGCTAGGGACAGGCCTTTGATATTCCGTGGCTACACCTTC. Protein product: CASSARDRPLIFRGYTF. The chain carries TRBV9 and TRBJ1-2; 8 bases align to TRBD1. The V gene's germline CDR1 is SGDLS and CDR2 YYNGEE. The V and J ends lost 3 bases and 7 bases, in that order; junction bases with no gene match: 17. The CDR3 sequence is 17 residues long. Using reference TRBV9 and TRBJ1-2 for the parts outside the CDR3, the full variable domain is DSGVTQTPKHLITATGQRVTLRCSPRSGDLSVYWYQQSLDQGLQFLIQYYNGEERAKGNILERFSAQQFPDLHSELNLSSLELGDSALYFCASSARDRPLIFRGYTFGSGTRLTVV.

The chain recombines TRBV3-1 (or the pseudogene TRBV3-2) with TRBJ2-1, with a weak D call TRBD1 (5 bases). Germline values: CDR1 LGHDT, CDR2 YNNKEL (reference sequence). V lost 4 bases to trimming and J lost 6 bases, with 10 bases between them. The CDR3 contains 13 residues. Here the CDR3 DNA reads TGTGCCAGCAGCCTAAAAGGGGTCAATGAGCAGTTCTTC. It translates to CASSLKGVNEQFF.

The rearrangement joins TRBV5-1 to TRBJ1-2; 8 bases align to TRBD1. Germline V gene data show CDR1 as SGHRS and CDR2 as YFSETQ. V dropped 4 bases and J dropped 7; count of bases not matched to a gene: 9. This CDR3 spans 14 amino acids. Written as DNA, the CDR3 is TGCGCCAGCAGCCAGCCCACAGGGGGTGGTGGCTACACCTTC. Protein: CASSQPTGGGGYTF. Filled out from reference TRBV5-1 and TRBJ1-2, the complete variable domain reads KAGVTQTPRYLIKTRGQQVTLSCSPISGHRSVSWYQQTPGQGLQFLFEYFSETQRNKGNFPGRFSGRQFSNSRSEMNVSTLELGDSALYLCASSQPTGGGGYTFGSGTRLTVV.

V and J are TRBV7-9 and TRBJ1-1; 7 bases are shared with TRBD1. The CDR3 length is 17 residues. With V trimmed by 4 bases and J by 0 bases, 11 bases remained unmatched. Germline-derived CDR1 and CDR2 are SEHNR and FQNEAQ (reference sequence). Here the CDR3 DNA reads TGTGCCAGCAGCTCCGGTTGGACAGGCCGTTTGAACACTGAAGCTTTCTTT. Protein product: CASSSGWTGRLNTEAFF.